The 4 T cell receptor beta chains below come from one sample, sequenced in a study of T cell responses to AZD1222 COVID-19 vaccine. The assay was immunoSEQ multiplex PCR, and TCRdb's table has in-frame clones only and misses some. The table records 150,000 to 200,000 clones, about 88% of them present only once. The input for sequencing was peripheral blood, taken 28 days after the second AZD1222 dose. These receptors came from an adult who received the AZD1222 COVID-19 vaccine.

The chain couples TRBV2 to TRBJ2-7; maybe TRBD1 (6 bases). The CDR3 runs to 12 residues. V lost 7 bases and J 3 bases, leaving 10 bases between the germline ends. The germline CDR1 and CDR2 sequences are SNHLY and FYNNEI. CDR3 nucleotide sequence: TGTGCCAGCACAGGGGAAGGCTACGAGCAGTACTTC. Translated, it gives CASTGEGYEQYF.

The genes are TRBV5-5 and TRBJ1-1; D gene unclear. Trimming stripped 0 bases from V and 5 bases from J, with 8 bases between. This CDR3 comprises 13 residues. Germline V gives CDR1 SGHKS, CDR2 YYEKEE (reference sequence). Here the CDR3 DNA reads TGTGCCAGCAGCTTGGGGCTTGGAACTGAAGCTTTCTTT. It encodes CASSLGLGTEAFF.

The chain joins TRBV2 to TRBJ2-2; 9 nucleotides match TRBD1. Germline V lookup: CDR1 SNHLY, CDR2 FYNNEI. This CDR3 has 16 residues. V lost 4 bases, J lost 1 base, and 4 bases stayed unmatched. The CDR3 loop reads CASSGPTGGNTGELFF. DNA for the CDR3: TGTGCCAGCAGTGGCCCGACAGGGGGGAACACCGGGGAGCTGTTTTTT.

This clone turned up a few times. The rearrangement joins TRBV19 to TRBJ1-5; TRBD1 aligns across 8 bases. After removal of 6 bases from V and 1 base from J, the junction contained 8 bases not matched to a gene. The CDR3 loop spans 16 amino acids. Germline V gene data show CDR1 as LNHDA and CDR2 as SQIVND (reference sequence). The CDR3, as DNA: TGTGCCAGTAGCCGACTCGACAGGGGCAGCAATCAGCCCCAGCATTTT. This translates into CASSRLDRGSNQPQHF.